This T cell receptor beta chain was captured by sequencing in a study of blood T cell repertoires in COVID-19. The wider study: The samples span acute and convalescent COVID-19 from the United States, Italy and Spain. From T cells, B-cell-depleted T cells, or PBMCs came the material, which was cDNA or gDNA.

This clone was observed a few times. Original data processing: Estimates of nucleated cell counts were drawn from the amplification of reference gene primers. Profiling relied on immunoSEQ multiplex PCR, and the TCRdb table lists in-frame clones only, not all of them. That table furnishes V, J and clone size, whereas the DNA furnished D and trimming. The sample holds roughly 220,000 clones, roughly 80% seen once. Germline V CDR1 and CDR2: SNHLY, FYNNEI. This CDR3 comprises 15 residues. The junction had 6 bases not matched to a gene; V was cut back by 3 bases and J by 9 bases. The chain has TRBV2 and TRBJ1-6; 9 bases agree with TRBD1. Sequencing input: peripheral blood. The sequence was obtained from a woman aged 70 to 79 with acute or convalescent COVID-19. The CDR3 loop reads CASSDGGTGSSPLHF. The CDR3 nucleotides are TGTGCCAGCAGTGACGGAGGGACAGGGTCTTCACCCCTCCACTTT.